These 2 T cell receptor beta chains were sequenced from one sample in a study of OX40 agonist ivuxolimab in advanced cancers. The method was immunoSEQ multiplex PCR; TCRdb's version includes in-frame clones alone and lacks a portion of them. The repertoire holds tens of thousands of clones, with roughly 93% as singletons. The sequences come from CD4+ or CD8+ T cells sorted from blood, collected in a trial of the OX40 agonist ivuxolimab. These receptors were obtained from an adult with an advanced solid tumor such as melanoma, head and neck, liver or kidney cancer.

This sequence joins TRBV7-3 and TRBJ1-5; a weak D match, TRBD1 (6 bases). Trimming stripped 0 bases from V and 1 base from J, with 22 bases between. This CDR3 comprises 20 residues. Germline-derived CDR1 and CDR2 are SGHTA and FQGTGA. CDR3 sequence reads: CASSLTSRQVIRLSNQPQHF. In nucleotides, the CDR3 is TGTGCCAGCAGCTTAACTAGCCGACAGGTCATCCGGTTGAGCAATCAGCCCCAGCATTTT.

V and J are TRBV9 and TRBJ1-3, with TRBD1 matching over 8 bases. Germline assignment: CDR1 SGDLS and CDR2 YYNGEE. The junction had 9 bases not matched to a gene; V was cut back by 4 bases and J by 0 bases. This CDR3 spans 17 amino acids. The CDR3 coding sequence is TGTGCCAGCAGCCTTACGCGACAGGGGCCCTCTGGAAACACCATATATTTT. Protein sequence: CASSLTRQGPSGNTIYF.